The 19 T cell receptor beta chains listed next were all sequenced from one sample in a study of T cells after yellow fever vaccination. TCRdb used MiXCR to reprocess the 5' RACE reads, holding one entry per CDR3 protein. The sample lists 620,000 or so distinct CDR3 sequences, roughly a sixth occurring once. The sequenced sample was PBMCs, obtained around 5 days after the first yellow fever vaccination. These TCRs come from a man aged 18 to 30 who received the YFV17D yellow fever vaccine.

V and J are TRBV6-1 and TRBJ2-2; D may match TRBD1 or TRBD2 (5 bases each). The ends were cut back, 6 bases at V and 2 bases at J, with 10 bases in the middle. CDR3 size: 14 residues. From germline, CDR1 is MNHNS and CDR2 SASEGT. CDR3 sequence reads: CASRGDGNTGELFF. The DNA of the CDR3 is TGTGCCAGCAGGGGGGACGGAAACACCGGGGAGCTGTTTTTT.

In this sample, this clonotype turned up a few times. The rearrangement links TRBV29-1 to TRBJ2-2; no reliable D call. The CDR3 runs 15 residues. The V gene lost 5 bases and the J gene lost 5 bases, with 18 bases spanning the gap. Germline V gene sequence: CDR1 SQVTM, CDR2 ANQGSEA. The CDR3 here is CSVSEQRPRTGELFF. The CDR3 DNA reads TGCAGCGTTTCAGAGCAACGGCCGAGGACCGGGGAGCTGTTTTTT.

This clonotype was counted ten times or more. This chain uses TRBV12-5 with TRBJ1-1; the match to TRBD1 covers 10 bases. The CDR3 consists of 14 residues. Germline CDR1 LGHNT, CDR2 FRNRAP. V shed 3 bases, J shed 7 bases, and the junction held 5 bases outside the gene matches. The CDR3 DNA follows: TGTGCTAGTGGTTTTGGGACAGGGGTCCTTGAAGCTTTCTTT. Its protein is CASGFGTGVLEAFF.

This clonotype was observed a few times. The CDR3 is CASNGRINEKLFF. CDR3 nucleotides: TGTGCCAGCAATGGCCGGATTAATGAAAAACTGTTTTTT. V and J are TRBV12-3 or TRBV12-4 and TRBJ1-4, with unresolved D. The V end lost 7 bases, the J end lost 4 bases, and 10 bases lay between the germline ends. CDR3 length equals 13 residues.

The rearrangement links TRBV12-3 or TRBV12-4 to TRBJ2-5; tentative D call: TRBD1 (6 bases). The V and J ends lost 6 bases and 1 base respectively, with 15 bases between them. This CDR3 has 15 amino acids. CDR3 coding DNA: TGTGCCAGCAGCTTCGAGGACAGAGCCCAAGAGACCCAGTACTTC. Its translation: CASSFEDRAQETQYF.

The rearrangement joins TRBV5-1 to TRBJ2-5; D call uncertain. The CDR3 is 15 residues long. V was shortened by 1 base and J by 4 bases, with 14 bases between the two germline ends. CDR1 and CDR2 (germline): SGHRS, YFSETQ. The CDR3 protein is CASSLSLADGETQYF. CDR3 in DNA: TGCGCCAGCAGCTTGAGTTTGGCCGATGGAGAGACCCAGTACTTC.

This clonotype came up a few times. The chain employs TRBV5-6 and TRBJ1-6; D may be TRBD1 (5 bases). Germline-derived CDR1 and CDR2 are SGHDT and YYEEEE. This CDR3 has 16 amino acids. With 0 bases removed from V and 6 bases from J, the gap between germline ends came to 13 bases. In nucleotides, the CDR3 is TGTGCCAGCAGCTTGGCGGCGACAGAATCTAATTCACCCCTCCACTTT. It specifies CASSLAATESNSPLHF.

In this sample, this clonotype turned up many times. This sequence joins TRBV5-1 and TRBJ1-5; D remains ambiguous. The V gene lost 0 bases and the J gene lost 4 bases, with 8 bases spanning the gap. CDR1 SGHRS and CDR2 YFSETQ come from the germline V gene. This CDR3 is 14 amino acids long. The chain's CDR3 is CASSLEGLNQPQHF. In DNA form, the CDR3 reads TGCGCCAGCAGCTTGGAGGGTTTGAATCAGCCCCAGCATTTT.

This clonotype showed up just a few times. The rearrangement joins TRBV6-1 to TRBJ1-3; D is unresolved. Germline loops: CDR1 MNHNS, CDR2 SASEGT. This CDR3 comprises 15 residues. V was pared by 0 bases and J by 3 bases, with 9 bases between. The CDR3 is CASSEAFGLGNTIYF. The CDR3 DNA sequence: TGTGCCAGCAGTGAAGCGTTTGGGCTTGGAAACACCATATATTTT.

This clonotype was recorded a few times. For the CDR3, the DNA is TGCGCCAGCAGCCGCTCCGGGACAGGGGGGATTAAGAATGAGCAGTTCTTC. Amino acids: CASSRSGTGGIKNEQFF. This chain joins TRBV4-1 and TRBJ2-1, with 11 positions matching TRBD1. CDR1 is MGHRA and CDR2 is YSYEKL in the germline V gene. Germline trimming cut 4 bases from V and 7 bases from J; bases unmatched to any gene: 12. This CDR3 contains 17 residues.

The chain uses TRBV6-2 or TRBV6-3 and TRBJ2-7; weak D call: TRBD2 (6 bases). The CDR3 loop spans 14 amino acids. Between the trimmed V and J ends, which lost 7 bases and 3 bases, there was a span of 16 bases. The germline V gene has CDR1 MNHEY and CDR2 SVGEGT. CDR3 coding DNA: TGTGCCAGCACCCTAGCGCTGGGAAGCTACGAGCAGTACGTC. It encodes CASTLALGSYEQYV.

In its sample, this clonotype was seen a few times. This sequence joins TRBV4-1 and TRBJ1-1; the D is unclear. V was clipped by 4 bases and J by 6 bases, with 15 bases between them. Germline V gives CDR1 MGHRA, CDR2 YSYEKL. CDR3 length equals 14 residues. As DNA, the CDR3 is TGCGCCAGCAGCCTGCAGGAGGCCAGGCCTGAAGCTTTCTTT. It specifies CASSLQEARPEAFF.

This clonotype was counted only a few times. The V call is TRBV7-2, the J call TRBJ1-1, with D unresolved. Germline CDR1 and CDR2: SGHTA and FQGNSA. The V end lost 5 bases, the J end lost 3 bases, and 16 bases lay between the germline ends. There are 15 residues in the CDR3. The CDR3 protein is CASSALDRLYTEAFF. In DNA form, the CDR3 reads TGTGCCAGCAGCGCATTAGACCGACTCTACACTGAAGCTTTCTTT.

This sequence joins TRBV27 and TRBJ1-5; no firm D call. Per germline, CDR1 MNHEY and CDR2 SMNVEV (reference sequence). V was cut by 4 bases and J by 3 bases, with 19 bases left in between. This CDR3 is built from 17 residues. The CDR3 DNA reads as TGTGCCAGCAGTTCCTATACACGGGAGGGAACCAATCAGCCCCAGCATTTT. This encodes CASSSYTREGTNQPQHF.

The chain links TRBV9 to TRBJ2-2, with D perhaps matching TRBD1 (5 bases). Trimming left V 4 bases short and J 5 bases short, with 12 bases between. Looked up from germline, CDR1 is SGDLS and CDR2 is YYNGEE. The CDR3 extends over 14 amino acids. The DNA of the CDR3 is TGTGCCAGCAGCCCAAGCCCAGGGACCGGGGAGCTGTTTTTT. It yields the protein CASSPSPGTGELFF.

This clonotype came up a few times. The V gene is TRBV7-8, the J gene TRBJ2-1; D unresolved. Trimming took 1 base from V and 2 from J, leaving 12 bases between them. Germline lookup yields CDR1 SGHVS and CDR2 FQNEAQ. This CDR3 has 16 residues. The CDR3 here is CASSLERLGAYNEQFF. CDR3 in DNA: TGTGCCAGCAGCTTAGAACGTTTAGGCGCCTACAATGAGCAGTTCTTC.

CDR3 sequence reads: CASSLAGGDLEAFF. The DNA of the CDR3 is TGTGCCAGCAGCTTAGCTGGGGGCGATTTGGAAGCTTTCTTT. This chain connects TRBV7-2 to TRBJ1-1; tentative D call: TRBD1 (6 bases). The V and J ends lost 0 bases and 8 bases respectively, with 13 bases between them. This CDR3 comprises 14 residues. CDR1 is SGHTA, CDR2 FQGNSA, per germline.

This clonotype was observed at least ten times. The J gene is TRBJ2-2, the V gene TRBV20-1, with TRBD1 identical over 7 bases. After removal of 5 bases from V and 3 bases from J, the junction contained 3 bases not matched to a gene. CDR3 length equals 13 residues. Looked up from germline, CDR1 is DFQATT and CDR2 is SNEGSKA (reference sequence). The chain's CDR3 is CSADRVDTGELFF. CDR3 bases: TGCAGTGCTGACAGGGTAGACACCGGGGAGCTGTTTTTT.

A few counts support this clonotype. This chain connects TRBV18 to TRBJ2-1; possibly TRBD2 for D (7 bases). The CDR3 runs to 16 residues. Germline V lookup: CDR1 KGHSH, CDR2 LQKENI. The V gene lost 4 bases and the J gene lost 0 bases, with 13 bases spanning the gap. The chain's CDR3 is CASSRGGGHSYNEQFF. The CDR3 DNA sequence: TGTGCCAGCTCACGTGGGGGGGGGCACTCCTACAATGAGCAGTTCTTC.